Here is one T cell receptor beta chain with its context. Trimming removed 5 bases at V and 8 bases at J, with 20 bases between. Germline V CDR1 and CDR2: SGHNT, YYREEE (reference sequence). The CDR3 runs to 15 residues. The entry originates in a study of cytomegalovirus exposure and HLA in healthy donors. Primers for the PCR totalled 60 Vbeta and 13 Jbeta. Clones were sequenced by immunoSEQ multiplex PCR, and TCRdb holds only the in-frame ones, with some missing. The sample has about 100,000 clones; around 68% are singletons. This chain links TRBV5-4 with TRBJ2-1, with D possibly being TRBD1 (5 bases). The source of this sequence is a human donor in good health. The sequencing sample was made of PBMCs. In nucleotides, the CDR3 is TGTGCCAGCAGGGTAGGGATTCGCGGACACGATGAGCAGTTCTTC. Encoded protein: CASRVGIRGHDEQFF.